The 10 T cell receptor beta chains below all came from one sample that was sequenced in a study of blood T cell repertoires in COVID-19. The protocol was immunoSEQ multiplex PCR, while the TCRdb copy is restricted to in-frame clones and leaves out a portion. Among fewer than 250,000 clones, around 80% were seen once, and the ten largest hold around 7.4%. Sequencing was performed on PBMCs or T cells enriched from blood (not recorded which). The source of these receptors is a woman aged 35 to 49 with acute COVID-19.

The rearrangement links TRBV5-1 to TRBJ1-5, with 8 positions matching TRBD1. Unmatched junction bases numbered 5, after V lost 4 bases and J lost 5 bases. The length of the CDR3 is 14 residues. Germline values: CDR1 SGHRS, CDR2 YFSETQ. The CDR3 sequence: CASSEGQADQPQHF. The CDR3 DNA reads TGCGCCAGCAGCGAGGGACAGGCTGATCAGCCCCAGCATTTT.

The V gene is TRBV5-6, the J gene TRBJ2-1; possible D gene TRBD1, 6 bases. The CDR3 is 12 residues long. The V end lost 3 bases, the J end lost 7 bases, and 8 bases lay between the germline ends. Germline V gene sequence: CDR1 SGHDT, CDR2 YYEEEE. CDR3 region: CASSYDRNEQFF. Written as DNA, the CDR3 is TGTGCCAGCAGCTATGACAGGAATGAGCAGTTCTTC.

This clone was seen more than once but under ten times. V and J are TRBV6-2 or TRBV6-3 and TRBJ1-4, with 9 positions matching TRBD1. Germline loops: CDR1 MNHEY, CDR2 SVGEGT. The CDR3 contains 16 residues. V was clipped by 4 bases and J by 7 bases; unmatched bases: 10. CDR3 bases: TGTGCCAGCAGTTCGGGACAGGGAGGTGTCGGTGAAAAACTGTTTTTT. Translated: CASSSGQGGVGEKLFF.

The chain couples TRBV9 to TRBJ2-7; TRBD2 is a possible D gene (5 bases). CDR3 length: 15 amino acids. Per germline, CDR1 SGDLS and CDR2 YYNGEE. V lost 0 bases to trimming and J lost 1 base, with 11 bases between them. The CDR3 DNA reads TGTGCCAGCAGCGTAGATCCAGCGGCATCCTACGAGCAGTACTTC. Its protein product is CASSVDPAASYEQYF.

V gene TRBV6-5 combines with J gene TRBJ1-1, with 7 positions matching TRBD1. CDR1 is MNHEY and CDR2 is SVGAGI in the germline V gene. The CDR3 length is 13 residues. J gave up 5 bases and V 4 bases, and 4 bases lay outside the gene matches. The CDR3 loop reads CASSSRGRTEAFF. CDR3 DNA sequence: TGTGCCAGCAGTTCGAGGGGGCGGACTGAAGCTTTCTTT.

The V gene is TRBV5-1, the J gene TRBJ2-7, with no clear D. V lost 3 bases and J 3 bases, leaving 19 bases between the germline ends. Germline values: CDR1 SGHRS, CDR2 YFSETQ. This CDR3 has 16 amino acids. The CDR3 DNA reads as TGCGCCAGCAGCTCCCCACCCGACGGGTTTGTCTACGAGCAGTACTTC. It encodes CASSSPPDGFVYEQYF.

This chain links TRBV29-1 with TRBJ1-1, with 8 bases identical to TRBD1. The germline V gene encodes CDR1 SQVTM and CDR2 ANQGSEA. With 7 bases clipped from V and 4 bases from J, the junction kept 5 bases outside the gene matches. There are 12 residues in the CDR3. CDR3 protein: CSAQTGGTEAFF. The CDR3 nucleotides read TGCAGCGCTCAAACAGGGGGCACTGAAGCTTTCTTT.

V gene TRBV5-6 combines with J gene TRBJ2-3; TRBD2 agrees at 11 bases. V trimming: 2 bases; J trimming: 3 bases; junction bases outside the gene matches: 2. The germline V gene encodes CDR1 SGHDT and CDR2 YYEEEE. This CDR3 contains 15 residues. DNA for the CDR3: TGTGCCAGCAGCTTTCCTAGCGGGAGGACAGATACGCAGTATTTT. Protein: CASSFPSGRTDTQYF.

The V and J genes are TRBV7-2 and TRBJ1-6; maybe TRBD1 (5 bases). Trimming took 0 bases from V and 7 from J, leaving 7 bases between them. The CDR3 totals 14 residues. Germline values: CDR1 SGHTA, CDR2 FQGNSA. In DNA form, the CDR3 reads TGTGCCAGCAGCTTAGCGACAGCCAATTCACCCCTCCACTTT. This codes for CASSLATANSPLHF. Variable domain in full (rest from reference TRBV7-2 and TRBJ1-6): GAGVSQSPSNKVTEKGKDVELRCDPISGHTALYWYRQSLGQGLEFLIYFQGNSAPDKSGLPSDRFSAERTGGSVSTLTIQRTQQEDSAVYLCASSLATANSPLHFGNGTRLTVT.

CDR3: CASSSPLGGLNTEAFF. CDR3 in DNA: TGTGCCAGCAGTTCCCCCCTAGGGGGCTTGAACACTGAAGCTTTCTTT. This sequence joins TRBV28 and TRBJ1-1; 7 bases are shared with TRBD1. Germline CDR1 MDHEN, CDR2 SYDVKM. There are 16 residues in the CDR3. V lost 4 bases, J lost 0 bases, and 8 bases stayed unmatched.